Following are 12 T cell receptor beta chains from one sample sequenced in a study of PD-L1 blockade in urothelial cancer. Clones were sequenced by immunoSEQ multiplex PCR, and TCRdb holds only the in-frame ones, with some missing. This sample has tens of thousands of clones; 82% occur once, and the top ten carry around 4.5%. The starting material was PBMCs, obtained around atezolizumab (anti-PD-L1) treatment. Receptors were obtained from a man aged 65 to 85 with urothelial cancer.

The chain has TRBV7-9 and TRBJ2-2, with a possible D match to TRBD1 (6 bases). Deletions cut 1 base from V and 9 bases from J, with 12 bases between. Per the germline V gene, CDR1 is SEHNR and CDR2 is FQNEAQ (reference sequence). This CDR3 has 14 residues. This CDR3 reads CASSLVAGARELFF. The CDR3 DNA follows: TGTGCCAGCAGCTTAGTCGCAGGGGCCCGGGAGCTGTTTTTT.

The chain links TRBV15 to TRBJ1-3, with D perhaps matching TRBD1 (5 bases). V was pared by 3 bases and J by 4 bases, with 19 bases between. Per germline, CDR1 LNHNV and CDR2 YYDKDF (reference sequence). The CDR3 consists of 17 residues. The CDR3 reads CATSSPKIGVAGNTIYF. CDR3 DNA sequence: TGTGCCACCAGCAGCCCGAAGATAGGGGTAGCAGGAAACACCATATATTTT.

The J gene is TRBJ2-7, the V gene TRBV5-4; 11 nucleotides match TRBD2. Losses at the gene ends were 4 bases for V and 9 bases for J; bases not matched to a gene: 21. CDR1 is SGHNT and CDR2 is YYREEE in the germline V gene (reference sequence). This CDR3 has 18 residues. The CDR3 DNA reads as TGTGCCAGCAGCCTTGGGACTAGCGGAAGGACCCTCCCATTTGCGCAGTACTTC. It codes for CASSLGTSGRTLPFAQYF.

This chain connects TRBV29-1 to TRBJ1-1; 8 nucleotides agree with TRBD1. Germline lookup yields CDR1 SQVTM and CDR2 ANQGSEA. V was pared by 3 bases and J by 4 bases, with 4 bases of the junction left unmatched. CDR3 size: 13 residues. CDR3 residues: CSVEAGGFTEAFF. The DNA of the CDR3 is TGCAGCGTTGAGGCAGGGGGCTTCACTGAAGCTTTCTTT.

V usage is TRBV19 and J usage is TRBJ2-5, with D perhaps matching TRBD1 (6 bases). CDR1 and CDR2 from the germline V gene are LNHDA and SQIVND (reference sequence). The CDR3 loop spans 15 amino acids. The V end was cut by 3 bases, the J end by 5 bases, with 16 bases between. The CDR3 protein is CASSITGLSWETQYF. CDR3 coding DNA: TGTGCCAGTAGTATCACAGGGCTTTCGTGGGAGACCCAGTACTTC.

The chain carries TRBV28 and TRBJ2-1; the D gene is possibly TRBD2 (7 bases). The V end was cut by 7 bases, the J end by 0 bases, with 13 bases between. The germline V gene has CDR1 MDHEN and CDR2 SYDVKM. CDR3 size: 15 residues. For the CDR3, the DNA is TGTGCCAGCACCAGGGGCGGGAGCTCCTACAATGAGCAGTTCTTC. Translating it yields CASTRGGSSYNEQFF.

The chain is built from TRBV27 and TRBJ1-1; D perhaps matches TRBD1 (5 bases). The CDR3 is made up of 14 amino acids. V gave up 2 bases and J gave up 0 bases, with 7 bases separating them. Germline-derived CDR1 and CDR2 are MNHEY and SMNVEV (reference sequence). In DNA form, the CDR3 reads TGTGCCAGCAGTTTAGACAGATTGAACACTGAAGCTTTCTTT. Translating it yields CASSLDRLNTEAFF.

The rearrangement joins TRBV4-2 to TRBJ2-1, with TRBD1 as a possible D gene (6 bases). This CDR3 spans 15 amino acids. CDR1 and CDR2 from the germline V gene are LGHNA and YNFKEQ. V gave up 4 bases and J gave up 6 bases, with 16 bases separating them. CDR3 loop: CASSPGTLLSNEQFF. The CDR3 DNA is TGTGCCAGCAGCCCAGGGACACTCCTCAGCAATGAGCAGTTCTTC.

The rearrangement uses TRBV5-1 and TRBJ2-2, with 10 bases fitting TRBD1. V dropped 1 base and J dropped 3; count of bases not matched to a gene: 9. Germline loops: CDR1 SGHRS, CDR2 YFSETQ. The CDR3 sequence is 18 residues long. CDR3 DNA sequence: TGCGCCAGCAGCTTGACCCAGACAGGGGGCGCCGACACCGGGGAGCTGTTTTTT. This encodes CASSLTQTGGADTGELFF.

The V gene is TRBV7-9, the J gene TRBJ1-2; TRBD1 agrees at 9 bases. Germline values: CDR1 SEHNR, CDR2 FQNEAQ (reference sequence). The CDR3 covers 15 residues. Trimming cost V 5 bases and J 4 bases; bases outside gene matches: 8. The CDR3 loop is CASSRTGGLGYGYTF. The CDR3, as DNA: TGTGCCAGCAGCCGTACAGGGGGCCTCGGCTATGGCTACACCTTC.

Here the CDR3 DNA reads TGTGCCAGCAGCCGGGGACTAGCGGGAACAATCGATGAGCAGTTCTTC. Protein: CASSRGLAGTIDEQFF. The V call is TRBV11-3, the J call TRBJ2-1; 13 nucleotides align to TRBD2. The V segment lost 5 bases and the J segment 8 bases; nucleotides outside the gene matches: 9. The CDR3 has 16 residues. Germline V gives CDR1 SGHNT, CDR2 YENEEA.

This clone was observed a single time. The chain carries TRBV7-2 and TRBJ2-3; D not resolved. The CDR3 spans 16 residues. Germline-derived CDR1 and CDR2 are SGHTA and FQGNSA. V lost 2 bases and J lost 0, with 12 bases in between. The DNA for the CDR3 is TGTGCCAGCAGCTTATTCAGCGACCCTAGCACAGATACGCAGTATTTT. The encoded protein is CASSLFSDPSTDTQYF. Supplemented by reference TRBV7-2 and TRBJ2-3, the full variable domain reads GAGVSQSPSNKVTEKGKDVELRCDPISGHTALYWYRQSLGQGLEFLIYFQGNSAPDKSGLPSDRFSAERTGGSVSTLTIQRTQQEDSAVYLCASSLFSDPSTDTQYFGPGTRLTVL.